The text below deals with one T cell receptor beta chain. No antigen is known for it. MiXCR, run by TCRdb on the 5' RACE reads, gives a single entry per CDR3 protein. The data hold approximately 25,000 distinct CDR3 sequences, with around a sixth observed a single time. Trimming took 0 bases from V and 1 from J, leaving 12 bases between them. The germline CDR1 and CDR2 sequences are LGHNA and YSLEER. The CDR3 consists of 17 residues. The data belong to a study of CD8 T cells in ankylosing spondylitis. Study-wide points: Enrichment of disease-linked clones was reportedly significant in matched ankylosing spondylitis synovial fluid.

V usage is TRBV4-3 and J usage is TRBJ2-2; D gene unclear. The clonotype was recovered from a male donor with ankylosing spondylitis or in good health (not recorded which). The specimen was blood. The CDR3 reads CASSQDVRIRNTGELFF. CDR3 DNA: TGCGCCAGCAGCCAAGATGTACGGATAAGGAACACCGGGGAGCTGTTTTTT.